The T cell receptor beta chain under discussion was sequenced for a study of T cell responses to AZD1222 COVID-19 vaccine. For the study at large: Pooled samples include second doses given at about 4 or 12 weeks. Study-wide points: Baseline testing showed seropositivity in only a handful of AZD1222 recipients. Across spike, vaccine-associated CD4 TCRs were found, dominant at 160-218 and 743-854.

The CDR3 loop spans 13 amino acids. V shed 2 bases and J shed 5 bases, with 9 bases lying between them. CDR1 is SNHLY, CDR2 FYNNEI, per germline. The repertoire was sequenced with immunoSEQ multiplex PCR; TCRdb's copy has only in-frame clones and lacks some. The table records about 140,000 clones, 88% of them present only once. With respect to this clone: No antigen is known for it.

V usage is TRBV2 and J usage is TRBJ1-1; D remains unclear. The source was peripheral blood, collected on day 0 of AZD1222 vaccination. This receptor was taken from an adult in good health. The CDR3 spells CASSELGGTEAFF. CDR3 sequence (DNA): TGTGCCAGCAGTGAACTTGGTGGGACTGAAGCTTTCTTT.